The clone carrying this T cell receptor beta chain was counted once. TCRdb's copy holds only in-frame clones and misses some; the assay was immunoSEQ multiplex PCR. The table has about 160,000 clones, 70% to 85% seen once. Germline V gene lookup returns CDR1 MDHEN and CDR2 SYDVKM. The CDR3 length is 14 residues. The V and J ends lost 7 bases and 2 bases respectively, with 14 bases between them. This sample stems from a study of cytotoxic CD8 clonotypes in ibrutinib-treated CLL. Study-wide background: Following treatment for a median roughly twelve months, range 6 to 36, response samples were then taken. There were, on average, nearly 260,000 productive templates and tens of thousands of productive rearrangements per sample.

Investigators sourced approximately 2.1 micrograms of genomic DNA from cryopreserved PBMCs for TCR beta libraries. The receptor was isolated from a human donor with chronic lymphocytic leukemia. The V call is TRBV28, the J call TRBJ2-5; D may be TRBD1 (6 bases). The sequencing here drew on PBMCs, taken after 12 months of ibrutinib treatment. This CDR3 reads CASNLQGRQETQYF. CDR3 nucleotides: TGTGCCAGCAATCTACAGGGAAGGCAAGAGACCCAGTACTTC. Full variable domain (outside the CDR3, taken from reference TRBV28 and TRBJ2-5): DVKVTQSSRYLVKRTGEKVFLECVQDMDHENMFWYRQDPGLGLRLIYFSYDVKMKEKGDIPEGYSVSREKKERFSLILESASTNQTSMYLCASNLQGRQETQYFGPGTRLLVL.